The table lists the clone carrying this T cell receptor (beta chain) with a few counts. This specimen comes from a study of T-cell memory formation after mild COVID-19. cDNA libraries for TCR alpha and TCR beta, carrying sample barcodes and UMIs, came from 5'RACE with constant-segment primers. TCRdb fed the 5' RACE reads into MiXCR, producing one record per CDR3 protein. The table records 100,000 to 150,000 distinct CDR3 sequences, roughly 6.2% of them present only once. The origin of this receptor is an adult woman who had mild COVID-19 (a few samples of this study predate the infection). Cell type and time point are not known. Input material: PBMCs or a T cell subset sorted from them (not recorded which).

In DNA form, the CDR3 reads TGTGCCAGCAGCGGTACAGGGGGCTTCACTGAAGCTTTCTTT. It translates to CASSGTGGFTEAFF. This chain connects TRBV12-3 or TRBV12-4 to TRBJ1-1; the match to TRBD1 covers 9 bases. The CDR3 has 14 amino acids. V was clipped by 6 bases and J by 4 bases; unmatched bases: 6.